This T cell receptor (beta chain) was profiled in a study of blood T cell repertoires in COVID-19. Across the whole study: COVID-19 samples from acute and convalescent phases originated in the United States, Italy and Spain.

The CDR3 consists of 16 residues. V was trimmed by 4 bases and J by 3 bases, leaving 16 bases between them. Germline V CDR1 and CDR2: SGHTA, FQGNSA. Original processing methods: Counts of nucleated cells, estimated from reference gene primer amplification, were obtained. Data came from immunoSEQ multiplex PCR; TCRdb stores just in-frame clones and leaves some out. V, J and clone size were drawn from that table, and D and trimming were deduced from the DNA. The table records 100,000 to 150,000 clones, roughly 83% of them present only once. Input material: peripheral blood. The chain couples TRBV7-2 to TRBJ1-3; D is ambiguous. This TCR derives from a man aged 35 to 55 with active or convalescent COVID-19. CDR3 DNA sequence: TGTGCCAGCAGCTCAGAACGGTTTCGGGATGGAAACACCATATATTTT. Encoded protein: CASSSERFRDGNTIYF. The full variable domain, with the rest looked up from reference TRBV7-2 and TRBJ1-3, is GAGVSQSPSNKVTEKGKDVELRCDPISGHTALYWYRQSLGQGLEFLIYFQGNSAPDKSGLPSDRFSAERTGGSVSTLTIQRTQQEDSAVYLCASSSERFRDGNTIYFGEGSWLTVV.